The 5 T cell receptor beta chains given below trace back to one sample, sequenced in a study of blood T cells in healthy people across ages. The use of a sample-barcoded 5' primer and a J-beta primer mix characterized a second PCR of roughly 6 to 11 cycles. TCRdb used MiXCR to reprocess the 5' RACE reads, holding one entry per CDR3 protein. The table records hundreds of thousands of distinct CDR3 sequences, roughly 50% of them present only once. The specimen was blood. These TCRs come from a man aged 30-40 years in good health.

The genes are TRBV28 and TRBJ2-5; 7 nucleotides agree with TRBD1. The end of the DNA is better explained by TRBJ2-7, so the J call may be wrong. The CDR3 runs to 14 residues. The germline V gene encodes CDR1 MDHEN and CDR2 SYDVKM. CDR3 sequence reads: CASSSFQGAYEQYF. The CDR3 DNA reads TGTGCCAGCAGTTCTTTTCAGGGGGCCTACGAGCAGTACTTC.

This clonotype was counted once. One end of the junction is discordant with germline, which a read error may explain. The chain combines TRBV3-1 with TRBJ2-7, with D unresolved. CDR1 and CDR2 from the germline V gene are LGHDT and YNNKEL (reference sequence). This CDR3 region has 15 residues. The CDR3 loop is CASSQGPLGSCEQYF. The CDR3 DNA follows: TGTGCCAGCAGCCAAGGGCCTCTAGGTTCCTGCGAGCAGTACTTC.

V and J are TRBV29-1 and TRBJ1-5; the D is unclear. This CDR3 has 12 amino acids. V was cut by 4 bases and J by 5 bases, with 9 bases left in between. From germline, CDR1 is SQVTM and CDR2 ANQGSEA. The CDR3 DNA follows: TGCAGCGTTGTCACGAACGATCAGCCCCAGCATTTT. Translating gives CSVVTNDQPQHF.

In this sample, this clonotype turned up once. Mismatch with germline at one junction end may stem from a read error. The rearrangement joins TRBV29-1 to TRBJ2-3; no clear D. Per germline, CDR1 SQVTM and CDR2 ANQGSEA. The CDR3 is 14 amino acids. The CDR3 bases are TGCAGCGTAGTAATCTCTCTGGGCACAGCTACGCAGTATTTT. Its protein product is CSVVISLGTATQYF.

The J gene is TRBJ2-1, the V gene TRBV11-2, with 7 bases fitting TRBD2. The trim removed 1 base at V and 8 bases at J, leaving 8 bases unmatched. Germline V gene lookup returns CDR1 SGHAT and CDR2 FQNNGV. The CDR3 spans 15 residues. The CDR3 DNA reads as TGTGCCAGCAGCTTAGGCCTGGGGGAGGGATATGAGCAGTTCTTC. Residues: CASSLGLGEGYEQFF.